What follows are 7 T cell receptor beta chains derived from one specimen sequenced in a study of blood T cell repertoires in COVID-19. Repertoires were generated with immunoSEQ multiplex PCR, while TCRdb's copy carries only in-frame clones and drops some. The top ten clones hold more than 12% of a sample with about 45,000 clones, roughly 87% of them seen once. The sequenced material came from peripheral blood. These receptors were obtained from a human donor in a cohort sampled during active COVID-19.

The chain recombines TRBV7-9 with TRBJ2-1, with 8 nucleotides matching TRBD2. The CDR3 consists of 17 residues. V lost 1 base to trimming and J lost 0 bases; unmatched junction nucleotides: 5. Germline V gene lookup returns CDR1 SEHNR and CDR2 FQNEAQ (reference sequence). CDR3 residues: CASSLGTSRGSYNEQFF. CDR3 sequence (DNA): TGTGCCAGCAGCTTAGGGACTAGCAGGGGCTCCTACAATGAGCAGTTCTTC. Variable domain in full (rest from reference TRBV7-9 and TRBJ2-1): DTGVSQNPRHKITKRGQNVTFRCDPISEHNRLYWYRQTLGQGPEFLTYFQNEAQLEKSRLLSDRFSAERPKGSFSTLEIQRTEQGDSAMYLCASSLGTSRGSYNEQFFGPGTRLTVL.

J is TRBJ2-7 and V is TRBV18, with D possibly being TRBD1 (6 bases). Germline assignment: CDR1 KGHSH and CDR2 LQKENI. Deletions cut 6 bases from V and 6 bases from J, with 12 bases between. The CDR3 has 12 residues. This CDR3 is CASSTTGSEQYF. The CDR3 DNA is TGTGCCAGCTCCACCACAGGGTCCGAGCAGTACTTC.

The chain combines TRBV10-3 with TRBJ2-3; the D gene is possibly TRBD2 (5 bases). Germline assignment: CDR1 ENHRY and CDR2 SYGVKD. The V gene lost 11 bases and the J gene lost 5 bases, with 23 bases spanning the gap. This CDR3 contains 15 residues. The chain's CDR3 is CASSFRTEDGDTQYF. Here the CDR3 DNA reads TGTGCCTCCAGCTTCCGTACGGAGGATGGAGATACGCAGTATTTT.

The sample holds a few counts of this clone. The chain recombines TRBV10-3 with TRBJ2-1, with D perhaps TRBD2 (7 bases). Germline CDR1 is ENHRY and CDR2 is SYGVKD. Trimming removed 4 bases at V and 9 bases at J, with 10 bases between. The CDR3 sequence is 12 residues long. CDR3 coding DNA: TGTGCCATCAGTGCAGGGGAGGGTGAGCAGTTCTTC. Translating gives CAISAGEGEQFF.

The chain carries TRBV6-5 and TRBJ2-2; 10 nucleotides agree with TRBD1. The CDR3 extends over 15 amino acids. V shed 6 bases and J 7 bases; nucleotides not matched to a gene: 8. Germline loops: CDR1 MNHEY, CDR2 SVGAGI. The DNA for the CDR3 is TGTGCCAGCAGGGACAGGGGGGGTCCGAGCGGGGAGCTGTTTTTT. Its protein product is CASRDRGGPSGELFF.

The chain is built from TRBV11-3 and TRBJ2-5, with TRBD2 identical over 8 bases. V gave up 5 bases and J gave up 1 base; unmatched junction bases: 3. This CDR3 region has 14 residues. Germline V lookup: CDR1 SGHNT, CDR2 YENEEA. CDR3 DNA: TGTGCCAGCAGCAGGCGGGAGGCCCAAGAGACCCAGTACTTC. This gives the protein CASSRREAQETQYF. The whole variable domain, remainder taken from reference TRBV11-3 and TRBJ2-5, is EAGVVQSPRYKIIEKKQPVAFWCNPISGHNTLYWYLQNLGQGPELLIRYENEEAVDDSQLPKDRFSAERLKGVDSTLKIQPAELGDSAVYLCASSRREAQETQYFGPGTRLLVL.

The genes are TRBV5-5 and TRBJ2-1; 15 positions agree with TRBD2. From germline, CDR1 is SGHKS and CDR2 YYEKEE (reference sequence). The V and J ends lost 4 bases and 10 bases, in that order; junction bases with no gene match: 12. The CDR3 is 17 amino acids. This CDR3 is CASSPGPGLAGGLEQFF. In nucleotides, the CDR3 is TGTGCCAGCAGCCCCGGTCCGGGACTAGCGGGAGGACTCGAGCAGTTCTTC.